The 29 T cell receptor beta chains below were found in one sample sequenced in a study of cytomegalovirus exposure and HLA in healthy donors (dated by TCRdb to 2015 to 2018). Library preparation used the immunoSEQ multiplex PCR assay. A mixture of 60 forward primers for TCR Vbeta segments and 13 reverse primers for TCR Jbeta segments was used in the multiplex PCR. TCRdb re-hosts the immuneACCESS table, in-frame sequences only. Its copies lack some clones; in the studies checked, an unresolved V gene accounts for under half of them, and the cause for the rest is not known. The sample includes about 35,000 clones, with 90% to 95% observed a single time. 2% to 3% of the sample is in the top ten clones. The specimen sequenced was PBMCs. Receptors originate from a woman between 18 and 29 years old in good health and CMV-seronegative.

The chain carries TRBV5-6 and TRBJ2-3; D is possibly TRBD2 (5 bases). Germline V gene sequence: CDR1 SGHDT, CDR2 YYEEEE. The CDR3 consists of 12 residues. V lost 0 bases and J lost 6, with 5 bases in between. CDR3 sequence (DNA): TGTGCCAGCAGCTTGGGAGGGGATACGCAGTATTTT. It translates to CASSLGGDTQYF.

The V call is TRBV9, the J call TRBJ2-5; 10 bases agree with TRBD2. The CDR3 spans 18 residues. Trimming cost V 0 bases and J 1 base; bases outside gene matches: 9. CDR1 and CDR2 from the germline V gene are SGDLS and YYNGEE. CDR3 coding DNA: TGTGCCAGCAGCGTAGGTGTGACTAGCGGGTTCTCCCAAGAGACCCAGTACTTC. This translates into CASSVGVTSGFSQETQYF.

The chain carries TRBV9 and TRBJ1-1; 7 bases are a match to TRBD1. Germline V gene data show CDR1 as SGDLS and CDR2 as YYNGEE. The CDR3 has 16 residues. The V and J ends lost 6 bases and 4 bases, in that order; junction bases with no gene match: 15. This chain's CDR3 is CASTKEGALRVTEAFF. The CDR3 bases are TGTGCCAGCACCAAGGAGGGGGCGCTTAGGGTCACTGAAGCTTTCTTT.

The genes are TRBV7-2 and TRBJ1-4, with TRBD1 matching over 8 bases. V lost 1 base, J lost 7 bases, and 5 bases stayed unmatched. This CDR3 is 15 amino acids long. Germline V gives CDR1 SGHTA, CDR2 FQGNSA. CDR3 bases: TGTGCCAGCAGCTTAGTTCAGGGGGCGAGTGAAAAACTGTTTTTT. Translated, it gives CASSLVQGASEKLFF.

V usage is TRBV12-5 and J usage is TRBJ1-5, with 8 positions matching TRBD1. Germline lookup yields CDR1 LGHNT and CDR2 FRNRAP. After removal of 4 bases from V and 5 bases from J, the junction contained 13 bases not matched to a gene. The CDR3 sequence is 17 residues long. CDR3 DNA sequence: TGTGCTAGTGGTTCTCCGCGACGACAGGGGAAGGATCAGCCCCAGCATTTT. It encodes CASGSPRRQGKDQPQHF.

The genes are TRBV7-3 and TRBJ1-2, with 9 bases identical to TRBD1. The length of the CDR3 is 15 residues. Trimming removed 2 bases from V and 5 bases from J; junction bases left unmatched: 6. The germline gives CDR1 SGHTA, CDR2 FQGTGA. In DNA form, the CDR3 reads TGTGCCAGCAGCTTAGGACAGGGGAGGGGATATGGCTACACCTTC. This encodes CASSLGQGRGYGYTF.

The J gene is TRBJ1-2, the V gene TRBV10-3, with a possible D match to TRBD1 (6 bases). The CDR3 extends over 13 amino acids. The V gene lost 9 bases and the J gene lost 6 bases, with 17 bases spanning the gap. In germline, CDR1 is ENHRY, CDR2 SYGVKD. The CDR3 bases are TGTGCCATGACGGAAACAGGGCTCCATGGCTACACCTTC. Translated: CAMTETGLHGYTF.

CDR3 sequence (DNA): TGTGCCACCAGCAGAGATCCAGGGGGCGAGGAGACCCAGTACTTC. Protein product: CATSRDPGGEETQYF. The genes are TRBV15 and TRBJ2-5; the match to TRBD1 covers 8 bases. The CDR3 consists of 15 residues. J gave up 5 bases and V 0 bases, and 5 bases lay outside the gene matches. CDR1 is LNHNV, CDR2 YYDKDF, per germline (reference sequence).

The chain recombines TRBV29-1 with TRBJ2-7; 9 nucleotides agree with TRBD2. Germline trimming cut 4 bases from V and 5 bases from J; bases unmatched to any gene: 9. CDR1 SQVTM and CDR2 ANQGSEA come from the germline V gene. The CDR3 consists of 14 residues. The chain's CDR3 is CSVARAGGRNEQYF. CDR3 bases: TGCAGCGTTGCTAGGGCGGGAGGGCGAAACGAGCAGTACTTC.

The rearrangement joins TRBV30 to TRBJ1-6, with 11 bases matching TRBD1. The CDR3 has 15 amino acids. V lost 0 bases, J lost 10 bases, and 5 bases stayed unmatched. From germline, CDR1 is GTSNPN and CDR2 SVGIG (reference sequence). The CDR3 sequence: CAWSVGGQGESPLHF. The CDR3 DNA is TGTGCCTGGAGTGTGGGGGGACAGGGGGAATCACCCCTCCACTTT.

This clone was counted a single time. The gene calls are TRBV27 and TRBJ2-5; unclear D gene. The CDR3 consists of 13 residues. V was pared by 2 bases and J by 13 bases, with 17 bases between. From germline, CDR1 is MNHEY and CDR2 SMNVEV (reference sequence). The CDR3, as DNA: TGTGCCAGCAGTTTAAGTCGAGTCTCGCTAATGTACTTC. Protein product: CASSLSRVSLMYF.

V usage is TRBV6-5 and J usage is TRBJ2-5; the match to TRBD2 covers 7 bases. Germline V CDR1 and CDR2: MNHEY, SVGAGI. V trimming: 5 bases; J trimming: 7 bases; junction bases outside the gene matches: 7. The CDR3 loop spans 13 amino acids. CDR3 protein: CASSAGTKGTQYF. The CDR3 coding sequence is TGTGCCAGCAGTGCCGGGACTAAGGGGACCCAGTACTTC.

As DNA, the CDR3 is TGCGCCAGCAGCCCGGAAATGACAGGGGCCAGCTCCTACAATGAGCAGTTCTTC. Amino acid sequence: CASSPEMTGASSYNEQFF. The rearrangement joins TRBV5-1 to TRBJ2-1; 8 nucleotides line up with TRBD1. This CDR3 has 18 residues. Germline-derived CDR1 and CDR2 are SGHRS and YFSETQ. Trimming removed 4 bases from V and 0 bases from J; junction bases left unmatched: 12.

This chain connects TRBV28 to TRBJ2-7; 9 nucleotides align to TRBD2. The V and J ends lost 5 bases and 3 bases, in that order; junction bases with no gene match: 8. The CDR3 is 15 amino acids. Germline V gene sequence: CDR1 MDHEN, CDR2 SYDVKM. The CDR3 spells CASSPALAGVYEQYF. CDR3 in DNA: TGTGCCAGCAGTCCCGCATTAGCGGGAGTCTACGAGCAGTACTTC. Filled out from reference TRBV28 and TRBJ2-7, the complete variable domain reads DVKVTQSSRYLVKRTGEKVFLECVQDMDHENMFWYRQDPGLGLRLIYFSYDVKMKEKGDIPEGYSVSREKKERFSLILESASTNQTSMYLCASSPALAGVYEQYFGPGTRLTVT.

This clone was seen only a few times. This CDR3 reads CASSLGDGNQETQYF. As DNA, the CDR3 is TGTGCCAGCAGCTTAGGAGACGGGAACCAAGAGACCCAGTACTTC. The genes are TRBV13 and TRBJ2-5, with D possibly being TRBD2 (5 bases). This CDR3 has 15 residues. V was cut by 0 bases and J by 0 bases, with 8 bases left in between. The germline V gene has CDR1 PRHDT and CDR2 FYEKMQ (reference sequence).

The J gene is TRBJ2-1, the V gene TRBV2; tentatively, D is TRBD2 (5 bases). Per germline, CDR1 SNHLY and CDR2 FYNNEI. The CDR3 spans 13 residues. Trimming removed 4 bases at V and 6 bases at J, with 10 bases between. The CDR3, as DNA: TGTGCCAGCAGTGCCGCTAGCCGCAATGAGCAGTTCTTC. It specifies CASSAASRNEQFF.

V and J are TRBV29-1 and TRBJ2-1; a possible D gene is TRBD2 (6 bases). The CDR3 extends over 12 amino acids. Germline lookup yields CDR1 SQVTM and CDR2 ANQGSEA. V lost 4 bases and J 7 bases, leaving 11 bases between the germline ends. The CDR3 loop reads CSVVQAGNEQFF. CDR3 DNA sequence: TGCAGCGTTGTTCAGGCGGGGAATGAGCAGTTCTTC.

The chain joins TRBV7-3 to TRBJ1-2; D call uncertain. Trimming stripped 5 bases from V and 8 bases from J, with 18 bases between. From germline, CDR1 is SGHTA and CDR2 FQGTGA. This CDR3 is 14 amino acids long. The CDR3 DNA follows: TGTGCCAGCAGCCCCCTGTCGCGGGAAGGCGGCTACACCTTC. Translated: CASSPLSREGGYTF.

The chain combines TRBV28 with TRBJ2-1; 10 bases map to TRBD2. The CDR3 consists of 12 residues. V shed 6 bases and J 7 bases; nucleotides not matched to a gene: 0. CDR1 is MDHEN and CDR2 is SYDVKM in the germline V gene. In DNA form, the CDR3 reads TGTGCCAGCAGGACTAGCGGGAATGAGCAGTTCTTC. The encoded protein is CASRTSGNEQFF.

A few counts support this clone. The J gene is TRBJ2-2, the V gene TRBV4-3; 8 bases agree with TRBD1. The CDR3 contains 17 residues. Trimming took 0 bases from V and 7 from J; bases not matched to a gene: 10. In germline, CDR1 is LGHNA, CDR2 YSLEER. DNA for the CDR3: TGCGCCAGCAGCCAAGAAGGGGCAGGGGGCATGAACGGGGAGCTGTTTTTT. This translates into CASSQEGAGGMNGELFF.

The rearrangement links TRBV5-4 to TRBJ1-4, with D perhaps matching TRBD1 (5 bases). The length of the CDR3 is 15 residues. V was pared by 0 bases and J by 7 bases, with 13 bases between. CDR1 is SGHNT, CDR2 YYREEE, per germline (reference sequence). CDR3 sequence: CASSLDGTGGEKLFF. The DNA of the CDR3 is TGTGCCAGCAGCTTGGACGGGACCGGGGGTGAAAAACTGTTTTTT.

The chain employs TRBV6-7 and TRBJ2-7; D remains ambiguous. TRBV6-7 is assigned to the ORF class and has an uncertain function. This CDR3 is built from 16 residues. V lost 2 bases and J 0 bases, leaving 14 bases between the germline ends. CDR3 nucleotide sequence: TGTGCCAGCAGTTACGGTACCCGTCCGCGCTCCTACGAGCAGTACTTC. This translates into CASSYGTRPRSYEQYF.

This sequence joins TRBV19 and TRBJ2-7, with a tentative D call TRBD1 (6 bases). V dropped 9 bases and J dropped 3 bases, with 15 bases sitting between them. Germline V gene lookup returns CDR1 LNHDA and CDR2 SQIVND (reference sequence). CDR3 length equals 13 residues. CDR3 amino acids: CASSTGMNYEQYF. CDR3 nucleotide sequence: TGTGCCAGCAGCACAGGGATGAACTACGAGCAGTACTTC.

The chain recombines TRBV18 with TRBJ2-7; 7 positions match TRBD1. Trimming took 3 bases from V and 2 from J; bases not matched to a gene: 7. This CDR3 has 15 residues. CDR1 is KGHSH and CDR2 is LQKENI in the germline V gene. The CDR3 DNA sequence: TGTGCCAGCTCACCTTACCCAGGGGGAACCTACGAGCAGTACTTC. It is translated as CASSPYPGGTYEQYF.

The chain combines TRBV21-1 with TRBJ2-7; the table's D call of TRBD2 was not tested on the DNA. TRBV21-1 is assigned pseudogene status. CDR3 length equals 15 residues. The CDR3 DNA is TGTGCCAGCAGCGCCCCGGAGGGTTTCACCTACGAGCAGTACTTC. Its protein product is CASSAPEGFTYEQYF.

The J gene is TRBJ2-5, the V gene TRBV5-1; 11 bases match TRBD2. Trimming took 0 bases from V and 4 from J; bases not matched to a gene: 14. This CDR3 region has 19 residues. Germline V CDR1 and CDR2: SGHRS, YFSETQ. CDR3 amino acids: CASSLVESGLAGIRETQYF. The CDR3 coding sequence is TGCGCCAGCAGCTTGGTGGAGAGCGGACTAGCGGGTATAAGAGAGACCCAGTACTTC.

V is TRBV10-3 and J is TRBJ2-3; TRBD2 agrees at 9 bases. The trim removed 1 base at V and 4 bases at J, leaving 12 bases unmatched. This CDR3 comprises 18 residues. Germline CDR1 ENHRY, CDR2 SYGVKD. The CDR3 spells CAISEWGVGSGSSDTQYF. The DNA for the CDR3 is TGTGCCATCAGTGAGTGGGGGGTTGGTAGCGGGAGTTCAGATACGCAGTATTTT.

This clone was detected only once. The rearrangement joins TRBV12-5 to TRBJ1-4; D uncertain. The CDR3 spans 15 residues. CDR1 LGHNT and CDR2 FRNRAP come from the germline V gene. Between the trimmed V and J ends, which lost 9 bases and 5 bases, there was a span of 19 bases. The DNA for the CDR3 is TGTGCTAGGGACTCTCGCTTCGAGCTAAATGAAAAACTGTTTTTT. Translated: CARDSRFELNEKLFF.

This CDR3 reads CASSLRRQYNEQFF. In nucleotides, the CDR3 is TGTGCCAGCAGCTTACGACGACAGTACAATGAGCAGTTCTTC. This chain uses TRBV7-2 with TRBJ2-1; D perhaps matches TRBD1 (5 bases). The CDR3 contains 14 residues. Germline V gives CDR1 SGHTA, CDR2 FQGNSA. Trimming cost V 2 bases and J 4 bases, with 9 bases left between them.